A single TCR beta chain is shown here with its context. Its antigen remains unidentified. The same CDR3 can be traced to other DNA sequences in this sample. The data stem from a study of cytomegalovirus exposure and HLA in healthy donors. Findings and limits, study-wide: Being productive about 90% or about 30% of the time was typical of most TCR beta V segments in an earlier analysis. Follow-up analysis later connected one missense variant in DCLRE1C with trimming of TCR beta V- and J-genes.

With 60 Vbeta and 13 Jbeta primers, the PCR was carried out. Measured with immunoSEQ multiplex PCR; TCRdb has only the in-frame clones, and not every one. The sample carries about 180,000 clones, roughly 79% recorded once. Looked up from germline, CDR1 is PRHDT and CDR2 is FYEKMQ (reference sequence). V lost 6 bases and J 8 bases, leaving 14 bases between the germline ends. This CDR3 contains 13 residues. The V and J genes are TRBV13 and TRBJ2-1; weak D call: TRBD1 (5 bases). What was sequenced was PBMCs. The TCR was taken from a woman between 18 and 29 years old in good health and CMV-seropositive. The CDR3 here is CASSTMGRHEQFF. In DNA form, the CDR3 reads TGTGCCAGCAGTACCATGGGGCGCCATGAGCAGTTCTTC.